This T cell receptor (beta chain) was captured in a study of blood T cell repertoires in COVID-19. Clones were read by immunoSEQ multiplex PCR, and TCRdb kept only the in-frame ones, dropping some. The sample lists around 170,000 clones, approximately 83% occurring once. Losses at the gene ends were 1 base for V and 3 bases for J; bases not matched to a gene: 2. Germline CDR1 is LGHNA and CDR2 is YSLEER. This CDR3 contains 14 residues. The rearrangement joins TRBV4-3 to TRBJ2-5; the match to TRBD1 covers 7 bases. This clonotype was obtained from a woman aged 55-69 years with acute or convalescent COVID-19. Sequenced: peripheral blood. The CDR3 region has the DNA TGCGCCAGCAGCCAAGGTACAGGGGAAGAGACCCAGTACTTC. The encoded protein is CASSQGTGEETQYF.